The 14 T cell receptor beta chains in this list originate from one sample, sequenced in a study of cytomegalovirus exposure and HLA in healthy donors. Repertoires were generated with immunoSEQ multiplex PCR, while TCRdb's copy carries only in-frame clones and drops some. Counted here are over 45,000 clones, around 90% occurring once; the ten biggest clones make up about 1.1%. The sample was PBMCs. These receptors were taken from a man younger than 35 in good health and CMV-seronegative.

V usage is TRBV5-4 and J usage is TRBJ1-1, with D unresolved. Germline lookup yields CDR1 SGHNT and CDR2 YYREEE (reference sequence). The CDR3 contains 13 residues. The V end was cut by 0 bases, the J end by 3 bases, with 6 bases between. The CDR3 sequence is CASSLGEDTEAFF. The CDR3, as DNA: TGTGCCAGCAGCTTGGGGGAGGACACTGAAGCTTTCTTT.

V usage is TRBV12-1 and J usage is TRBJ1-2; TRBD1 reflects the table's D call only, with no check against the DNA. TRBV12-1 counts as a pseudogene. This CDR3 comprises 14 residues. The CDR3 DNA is TGTGCCAGCAGCTTGAAAAGGGGCTTGCGTGGCTACACCTTC. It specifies CASSLKRGLRGYTF.

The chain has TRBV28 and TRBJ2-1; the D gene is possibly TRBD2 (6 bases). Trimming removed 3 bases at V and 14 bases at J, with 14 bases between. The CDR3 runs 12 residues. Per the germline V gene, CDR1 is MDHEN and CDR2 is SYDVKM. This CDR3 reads CASSLGLHPEFF. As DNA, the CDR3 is TGTGCCAGCAGTTTGGGACTTCACCCAGAGTTCTTC.

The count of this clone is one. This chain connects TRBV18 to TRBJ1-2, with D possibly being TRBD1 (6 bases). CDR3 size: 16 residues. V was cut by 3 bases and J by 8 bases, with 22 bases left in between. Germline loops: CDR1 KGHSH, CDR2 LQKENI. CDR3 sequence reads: CASSPLPSTGDDGYTF. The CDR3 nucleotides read TGTGCCAGCTCACCCCTCCCTTCGACAGGCGATGACGGCTACACCTTC.

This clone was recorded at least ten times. CDR3 sequence: CASSEIAERGNRGGYTF. The CDR3 nucleotides read TGTGCCAGCAGTGAAATCGCAGAGAGAGGAAATCGGGGTGGCTACACCTTC. The V call is TRBV2, the J call TRBJ1-2; no clear D gene. The CDR3 runs 17 residues. Per germline, CDR1 SNHLY and CDR2 FYNNEI. Trimming stripped 2 bases from V and 7 bases from J, with 23 bases between.

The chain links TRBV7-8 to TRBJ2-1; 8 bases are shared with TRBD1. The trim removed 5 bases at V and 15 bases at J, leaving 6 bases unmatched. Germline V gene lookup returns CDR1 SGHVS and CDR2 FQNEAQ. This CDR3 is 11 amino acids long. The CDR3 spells CASSKDRDAFF. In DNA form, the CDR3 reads TGTGCCAGCAGCAAGGACAGGGACGCGTTCTTC. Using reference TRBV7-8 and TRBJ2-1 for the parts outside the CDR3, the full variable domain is GAGVSQSPRYKVAKRGQDVALRCDPISGHVSLFWYQQALGQGPEFLTYFQNEAQLDKSGLPSDRFFAERPEGSVSTLKIQRTQQEDSAVYLCASSKDRDAFFGPGTRLTVL.

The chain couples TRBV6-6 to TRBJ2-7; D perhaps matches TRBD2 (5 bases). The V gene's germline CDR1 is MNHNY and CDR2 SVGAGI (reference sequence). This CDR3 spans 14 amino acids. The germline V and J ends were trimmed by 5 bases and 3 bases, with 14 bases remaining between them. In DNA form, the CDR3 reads TGTGCCAGCAGTGACCGGGAAGGCGGCTACGAGCAGTACTTC. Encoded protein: CASSDREGGYEQYF.

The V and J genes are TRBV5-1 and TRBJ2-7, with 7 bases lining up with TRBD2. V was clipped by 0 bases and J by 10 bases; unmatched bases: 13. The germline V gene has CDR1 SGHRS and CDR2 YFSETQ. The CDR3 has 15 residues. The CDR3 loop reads CASSLVGGSVFGQYF. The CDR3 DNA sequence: TGCGCCAGCAGCTTGGTCGGCGGGAGCGTCTTCGGACAGTACTTC.

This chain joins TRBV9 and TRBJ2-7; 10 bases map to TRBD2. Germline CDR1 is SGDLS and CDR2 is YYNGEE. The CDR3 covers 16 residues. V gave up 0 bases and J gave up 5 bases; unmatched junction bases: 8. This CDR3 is CASSVAAGLAGDEQYF. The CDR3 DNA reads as TGTGCCAGCAGCGTAGCCGCAGGGCTAGCGGGAGACGAGCAGTACTTC. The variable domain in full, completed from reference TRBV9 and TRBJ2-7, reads DSGVTQTPKHLITATGQRVTLRCSPRSGDLSVYWYQQSLDQGLQFLIQYYNGEERAKGNILERFSAQQFPDLHSELNLSSLELGDSALYFCASSVAAGLAGDEQYFGPGTRLTVT.

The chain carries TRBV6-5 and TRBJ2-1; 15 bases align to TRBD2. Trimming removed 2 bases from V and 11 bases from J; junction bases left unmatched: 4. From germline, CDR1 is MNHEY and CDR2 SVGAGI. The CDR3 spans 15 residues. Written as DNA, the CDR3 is TGTGCCAGCAGTTACGGACTAGCGGGAGGGGAGCAGCAGTTCTTC. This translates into CASSYGLAGGEQQFF.

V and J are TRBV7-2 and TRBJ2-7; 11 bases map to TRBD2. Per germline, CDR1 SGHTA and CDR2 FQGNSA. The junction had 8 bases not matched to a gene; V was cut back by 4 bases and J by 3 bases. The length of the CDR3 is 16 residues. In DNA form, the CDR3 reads TGTGCCAGCAGCTCCCCGACTAGCGGGGCGGTCTACGAGCAGTACTTC. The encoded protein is CASSSPTSGAVYEQYF.

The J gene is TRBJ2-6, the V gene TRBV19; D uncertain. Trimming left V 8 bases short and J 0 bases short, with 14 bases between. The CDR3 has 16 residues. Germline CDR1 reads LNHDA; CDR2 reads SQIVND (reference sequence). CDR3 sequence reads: CASSKTHLSGANVLTF. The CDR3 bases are TGTGCCAGTTCCAAAACTCACCTCTCTGGGGCCAACGTCCTGACTTTC.

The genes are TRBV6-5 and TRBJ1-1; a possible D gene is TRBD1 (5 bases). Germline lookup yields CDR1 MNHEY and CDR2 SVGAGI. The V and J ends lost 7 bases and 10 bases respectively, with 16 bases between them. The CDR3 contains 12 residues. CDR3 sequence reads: CASTNGDSGAFF. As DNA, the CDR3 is TGTGCCAGCACCAATGGAGACAGTGGAGCTTTCTTT.

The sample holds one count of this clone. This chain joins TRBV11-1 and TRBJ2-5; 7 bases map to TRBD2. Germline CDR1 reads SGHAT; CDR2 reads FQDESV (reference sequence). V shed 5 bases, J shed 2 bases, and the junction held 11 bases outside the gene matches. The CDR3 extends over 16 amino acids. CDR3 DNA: TGTGCCAGCAGCCTAACCGTGGGGCGGGAGCAAGAGACCCAGTACTTC. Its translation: CASSLTVGREQETQYF.